Listed below are T cell receptor beta chains from one sample, sequenced in a study of blood T cells in healthy people across ages. TCRdb reprocessed the 5' RACE reads with MiXCR, giving one entry per CDR3 protein. Seen here are hundreds of thousands of distinct CDR3 sequences, around 20% observed once, and the top ten hold roughly 3.9%. The sample taken for sequencing was blood. These receptors all come from a man in his 70s in good health. The CDR3 runs from the conserved cysteine through the conserved F or W. Fields, in order: J gene, V gene, clone size, D gene, CDR3 DNA, CDR3 protein. D genes are given only for firm matches. Expanded clones get a size class; other rows say once, few or many, or leave the size out.

j_call: TRBJ2-1; v_call: TRBV5-1; clone_size: few; d_call: TRBD2; cdr3_nt: TGCGCCAGCGGCACGGGACTAGCGGGAAACAATGAGCAGTTCTTC; cdr3_aa: CASGTGLAGNNEQFF
j_call: TRBJ2-2; v_call: TRBV12-3/TRBV12-4; clone_size: .; d_call: .; cdr3_nt: TGTGCCAGCAGCCAATTCCCCCCGGGCCAGGCGAACACCGGGGAGCTGTTTTTT; cdr3_aa: CASSQFPPGQANTGELFF
j_call: TRBJ2-1; v_call: TRBV3-1; clone_size: few; d_call: TRBD2; cdr3_nt: TGTGCCAGCTCCAGGGGGGCTAGCGGGAGAGGAAATGAGCAGTTCTTC; cdr3_aa: CASSRGASGRGNEQFF
j_call: TRBJ2-1; v_call: TRBV12-3/TRBV12-4; clone_size: .; d_call: .; cdr3_nt: TGTGCCAGCAGTTTTGGTGATGCGGGGAGGTCCGATGAGCAGTTCTTC; cdr3_aa: CASSFGDAGRSDEQFF
j_call: TRBJ2-7; v_call: TRBV7-9; clone_size: .; d_call: TRBD2; cdr3_nt: TGTGCCAGCAGCTTAACACGCGGGAGTCTGAACGAGCAGTACTTC; cdr3_aa: CASSLTRGSLNEQYF
j_call: TRBJ1-1; v_call: TRBV6-1; clone_size: .; d_call: TRBD1; cdr3_nt: TGTGCCAGCAGGGACAGGGGGGAGAACACTGAAGCTTTCTTT; cdr3_aa: CASRDRGENTEAFF
j_call: TRBJ2-3; v_call: TRBV14; clone_size: .; d_call: .; cdr3_nt: TGTGCCAGCAGCCAAGAAGGACTAACGATCACAGATACGCAGTATTTT; cdr3_aa: CASSQEGLTITDTQYF
j_call: TRBJ2-7; v_call: TRBV28; clone_size: .; d_call: .; cdr3_nt: TGTGCCAGCAGTTTAAGGGACATACCCACCTACGAGCAGTACTTC; cdr3_aa: CASSLRDIPTYEQYF
j_call: TRBJ2-7; v_call: TRBV4-2; clone_size: .; d_call: TRBD1; cdr3_nt: TGTGCCAGCAGCCAAGTAGGGGACAGGGGATCCTACGAGCAGTACTTC; cdr3_aa: CASSQVGDRGSYEQYF
j_call: TRBJ1-4; v_call: TRBV7-8; clone_size: few; d_call: .; cdr3_nt: TGTGCCAGCAGCTTAGTCGGTACAGGGATCCTCCCAACTAATGAAAAACTGTTTTTT; cdr3_aa: CASSLVGTGILPTNEKLFF
j_call: TRBJ2-1; v_call: TRBV20-1; clone_size: .; d_call: .; cdr3_nt: TGCAGTGCTAGCCCAGACCGGGAGCAGTTCTTC; cdr3_aa: CSASPDREQFF
j_call: TRBJ2-1; v_call: TRBV6-2/TRBV6-3; clone_size: few; d_call: TRBD2; cdr3_nt: TGTGCCAGCAGTGAGGGACTAGCGGGACGCAATGAGCAGTTCTTC; cdr3_aa: CASSEGLAGRNEQFF
j_call: TRBJ2-7; v_call: TRBV12-3/TRBV12-4; clone_size: .; d_call: TRBD2; cdr3_nt: TGTGTCAGCAGTCGGGGGGAAAGCTCCTACGAGCAGTACTTC; cdr3_aa: CVSSRGESSYEQYF
j_call: TRBJ2-1; v_call: TRBV9; clone_size: .; d_call: .; cdr3_nt: TGTGCCAGCAGCCCCGGTGTAGCTGGCAATGAGCAGTTCTTC; cdr3_aa: CASSPGVAGNEQFF
j_call: TRBJ2-1; v_call: TRBV7-2; clone_size: few; d_call: TRBD2; cdr3_nt: TGTGCCAGCAGCCCCCTGGGGGGGGAGGGGCTAAATGAGCAGTTCTTC; cdr3_aa: CASSPLGGEGLNEQFF
j_call: TRBJ1-2; v_call: TRBV27; clone_size: .; d_call: .; cdr3_nt: TGTGCCAGCAGTTCATCAGGGGAAGGCTACACCTTC; cdr3_aa: CASSSSGEGYTF
j_call: TRBJ1-2; v_call: TRBV20-1; clone_size: .; d_call: .; cdr3_nt: TGCAGTGCGGAGAGGACAGCCACCTATGGCTACACCTTC; cdr3_aa: CSAERTATYGYTF
j_call: TRBJ1-1; v_call: TRBV29-1; clone_size: .; d_call: .; cdr3_nt: TGCAGCGGAGGAGCACGTAACACTGAAGCTTTCTTT; cdr3_aa: CSGGARNTEAFF